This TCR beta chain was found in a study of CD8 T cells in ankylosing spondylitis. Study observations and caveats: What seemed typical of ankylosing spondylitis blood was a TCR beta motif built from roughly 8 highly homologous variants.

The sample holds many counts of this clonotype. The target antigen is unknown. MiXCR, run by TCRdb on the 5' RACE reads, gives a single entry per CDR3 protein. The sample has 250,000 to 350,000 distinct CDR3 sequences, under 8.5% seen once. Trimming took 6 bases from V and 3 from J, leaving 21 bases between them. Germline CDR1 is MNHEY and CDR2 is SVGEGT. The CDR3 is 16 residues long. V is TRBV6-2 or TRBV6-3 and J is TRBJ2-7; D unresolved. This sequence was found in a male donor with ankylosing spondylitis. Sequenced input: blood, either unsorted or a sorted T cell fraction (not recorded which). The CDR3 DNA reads TGTGCCAGCAGCCACCCCCCTCGGTTGATCCTCTACGAGCAGTACTTC. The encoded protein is CASSHPPRLILYEQYF.